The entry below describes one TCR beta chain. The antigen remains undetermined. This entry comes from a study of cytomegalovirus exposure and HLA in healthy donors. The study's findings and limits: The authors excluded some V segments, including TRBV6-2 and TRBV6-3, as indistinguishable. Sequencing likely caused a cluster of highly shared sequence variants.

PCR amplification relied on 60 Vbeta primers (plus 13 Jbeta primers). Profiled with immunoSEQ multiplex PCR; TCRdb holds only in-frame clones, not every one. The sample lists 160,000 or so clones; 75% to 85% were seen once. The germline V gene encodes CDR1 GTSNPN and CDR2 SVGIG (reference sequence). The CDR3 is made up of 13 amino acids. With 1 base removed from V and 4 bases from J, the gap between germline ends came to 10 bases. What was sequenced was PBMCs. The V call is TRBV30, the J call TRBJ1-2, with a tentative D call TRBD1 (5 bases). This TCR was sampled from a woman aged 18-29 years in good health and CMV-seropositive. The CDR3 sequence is CAWSEDTPYGYTF. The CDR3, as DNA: TGTGCCTGGAGTGAGGACACCCCCTATGGCTACACCTTC.